Below are 17 T cell receptor beta chains sequenced from a single sample in a study of T cell responses to AZD1222 COVID-19 vaccine. Assay used: immunoSEQ multiplex PCR; TCRdb lists only in-frame clones, some missing. Among 150,000 to 200,000 clones listed, 85% to 95% were seen once. This specimen was peripheral blood, taken on day 0 of AZD1222 vaccination. All receptors derive from an adult in good health.

The chain joins TRBV12-5 to TRBJ2-1; D is unresolved. CDR1 is LGHNT, CDR2 FRNRAP, per germline. V was pared by 2 bases and J by 0 bases, with 8 bases between. CDR3 length equals 15 residues. In DNA, the CDR3 is TGTGCTAGTGGTTTGATTGGGCCCTCCTACAATGAGCAGTTCTTC. As protein: CASGLIGPSYNEQFF.

The chain links TRBV5-4 to TRBJ1-6; D is unresolved. The CDR3 totals 14 residues. V was cut by 4 bases and J by 6 bases, with 11 bases left in between. Per germline, CDR1 SGHNT and CDR2 YYREEE (reference sequence). The CDR3 DNA reads as TGTGCCAGCAGCCGCCGGCAGTTTAATTCACCCCTCCACTTT. It specifies CASSRRQFNSPLHF.

DNA of the CDR3: TGTGCCAGCAGTGGTTTGGGACGGGATACAGATACGCAGTATTTT. It yields the protein CASSGLGRDTDTQYF. The chain joins TRBV2 to TRBJ2-3; tentatively, D is TRBD1 or TRBD2 (5 bases each). Per germline, CDR1 SNHLY and CDR2 FYNNEI. Deletions cut 4 bases from V and 3 bases from J, with 14 bases between. The CDR3 contains 15 residues.

V is TRBV4-1 and J is TRBJ2-5; the D call may be TRBD1 or TRBD2 (5 bases each). CDR1 and CDR2 (germline): MGHRA, YSYEKL. The CDR3 is 16 amino acids. The V gene lost 0 bases and the J gene lost 3 bases, with 14 bases spanning the gap. The CDR3 DNA reads TGCGCCAGCAGCCAAGATAGGAACGGGGCGGAAGAGACCCAGTACTTC. It yields the protein CASSQDRNGAEETQYF.

The V gene is TRBV14, the J gene TRBJ1-1, with TRBD1 identical over 8 bases. The V and J ends lost 0 bases and 8 bases, in that order; junction bases with no gene match: 14. CDR1 is SGHDN, CDR2 FVKESK, per germline. This CDR3 contains 17 residues. CDR3 protein: CASSQDVAGGFSAEAFF. Here the CDR3 DNA reads TGTGCCAGCAGCCAAGATGTGGCAGGGGGCTTCAGCGCCGAAGCTTTCTTT.

The rearrangement uses TRBV7-9 and TRBJ2-7, with a weak D call TRBD2 (5 bases). The V end lost 2 bases, the J end lost 0 bases, and 11 bases lay between the germline ends. CDR3 length equals 15 residues. Germline-derived CDR1 and CDR2 are SEHNR and FQNEAQ (reference sequence). The CDR3: CASSLSVAGSYEQYF. CDR3 sequence (DNA): TGTGCCAGCAGCTTAAGTGTTGCGGGCTCCTACGAGCAGTACTTC.

V usage is TRBV7-5 and J usage is TRBJ2-5; TRBD1 is taken as the D call from the table, unchecked against the DNA. TRBV7-5 is a pseudogene locus. This CDR3 is built from 14 residues. For the CDR3, the DNA is TGTGTCAGGGGAATCGGGACAGTACAAGAGACCCAGTACTTC. It specifies CVRGIGTVQETQYF.

The V and J genes are TRBV3-1 (or the pseudogene TRBV3-2) and TRBJ2-3; TRBD2 aligns across 8 bases. After removal of 0 bases from V and 6 bases from J, the junction contained 8 bases not matched to a gene. The CDR3 length is 16 residues. Germline V gene lookup returns CDR1 LGHDT and CDR2 YNNKEL (reference sequence). In DNA, the CDR3 is TGTGCCAGCAGCCAAGACGGCCCGGGAGGGCCGGATACGCAGTATTTT. It specifies CASSQDGPGGPDTQYF.

V gene TRBV3-1 (or the pseudogene TRBV3-2) combines with J gene TRBJ2-1; D remains ambiguous. CDR3 length: 15 amino acids. V was cut by 0 bases and J by 5 bases, with 11 bases left in between. Germline V CDR1 and CDR2: LGHDT, YNNKEL (reference sequence). CDR3 sequence: CASSQDRRLHNEQFF. The CDR3 region has the DNA TGTGCCAGCAGCCAAGATCGACGGCTCCACAATGAGCAGTTCTTC.

As regards this clone: The junction departs from germline at one end; a sequencing error may be responsible. The chain combines TRBV5-6 with TRBJ1-5, with a weak D call TRBD1 (5 bases). CDR1 is SGHDT, CDR2 YYEEEE, per germline. CDR3 length: 13 residues. DNA of the CDR3: TGTGCCAGCAGCTTGGCTCGGGACTTTTTACAGGAATTT. It encodes CASSLARDFLQEF.

The chain employs TRBV3-1 (or the pseudogene TRBV3-2) and TRBJ2-7, with D possibly TRBD1 on 6 matching bases. The CDR3 has 13 amino acids. V was cut by 3 bases and J by 2 bases, with 8 bases left in between. Germline V lookup: CDR1 LGHDT, CDR2 YNNKEL (reference sequence). For the CDR3, the DNA is TGTGCCAGCAGCCAGGGACACCCCTACGAGCAGTACTTC. It is translated as CASSQGHPYEQYF.

V gene TRBV7-9 combines with J gene TRBJ2-1; D gene ambiguous. This CDR3 has 11 residues. The ends were cut back, 3 bases at V and 12 bases at J, with 9 bases in the middle. CDR1 is SEHNR, CDR2 FQNEAQ, per germline (reference sequence). The chain's CDR3 is CASSFGMGQFF. In DNA, the CDR3 is TGTGCCAGCAGCTTTGGAATGGGGCAGTTCTTC.

The rearrangement uses TRBV9 and TRBJ1-1; D unresolved. Trimming took 1 base from V and 1 from J, leaving 11 bases between them. This CDR3 contains 15 residues. From germline, CDR1 is SGDLS and CDR2 YYNGEE. The CDR3 region has the DNA TGTGCCAGCAGCGTATATTGGACCGCGAACACTGAAGCTTTCTTT. This codes for CASSVYWTANTEAFF.

V gene TRBV10-3 combines with J gene TRBJ2-3, with 10 bases aligning to TRBD2. The CDR3 covers 15 residues. Germline lookup yields CDR1 ENHRY and CDR2 SYGVKD. V was clipped by 1 base and J by 4 bases; unmatched bases: 2. CDR3 nucleotides: TGTGCCATCAGTGAGTTGAGCGGGGGGGCAGATACGCAGTATTTT. Protein: CAISELSGGADTQYF.

The chain combines TRBV27 with TRBJ2-2, with D hard to call. The CDR3 is 15 residues long. The ends were cut back, 6 bases at V and 0 bases at J, with 11 bases in the middle. Per the germline V gene, CDR1 is MNHEY and CDR2 is SMNVEV (reference sequence). The CDR3 nucleotides are TGTGCCAGCAGCCAAGGTTACACGAACACCGGGGAGCTGTTTTTT. This gives the protein CASSQGYTNTGELFF.

About this clone itself: The junction and the germline gene differ at one end; a read error may be behind it. Other DNA sequences in the sample encode the same CDR3. This chain uses TRBV19 with TRBJ1-6, with D uncertain. The length of the CDR3 is 12 residues. CDR1 and CDR2 from the germline V gene are LNHDA and SQIVND (reference sequence). CDR3 amino acids: CASSIANSPLHF. The CDR3, as DNA: TGTGCCAGTAGCATAGCGAATTCACCCCTCCACTTT. Supplemented by reference TRBV19 and TRBJ1-6, the full variable domain reads DGGITQSPKYLFRKEGQNVTLSCEQNLNHDAMYWYRQDPGQGLRLIYYSQIVNDFQKGDIAEGYSVSREKKESFPLTVTSAQKNPTAFYLCASSIANSPLHFGNGTRLTVT.

The V call is TRBV18, the J call TRBJ1-6; D may be TRBD1 (6 bases). The germline V and J ends were trimmed by 6 bases and 7 bases, with 16 bases remaining between them. Germline CDR1 reads KGHSH; CDR2 reads LQKENI. The CDR3 contains 15 residues. The CDR3 region has the DNA TGTGCCAGCTCTCGGGCTCAAGGGGGGAATTCACCCCTCCACTTT. Translation: CASSRAQGGNSPLHF.